These 11 T cell receptor beta chains were all obtained from the same sample, sequenced in a study of cytomegalovirus exposure and HLA in healthy donors. With 60 Vbeta and 13 Jbeta primers, the PCR was carried out. Assay: immunoSEQ multiplex PCR; the TCRdb copy retains only in-frame clones and omits some. The data hold around 72,000 clones, with around three quarters observed a single time. The sequencing sample was made of PBMCs. The receptor source for this set is a man between 45 and 60 years old in good health and CMV-seronegative.

The chain is built from TRBV27 and TRBJ1-1, with 7 bases matching TRBD1. This CDR3 has 14 amino acids. Germline values: CDR1 MNHEY, CDR2 SMNVEV (reference sequence). V shed 5 bases and J 4 bases; nucleotides not matched to a gene: 7. The CDR3 spells CASSPDRVSTEAFF. The CDR3 DNA reads as TGTGCCAGCAGTCCCGACAGGGTTAGCACTGAAGCTTTCTTT.

The V and J genes are TRBV28 and TRBJ1-2; D might be TRBD1 (6 bases). Germline V gene lookup returns CDR1 MDHEN and CDR2 SYDVKM. V shed 7 bases and J shed 8 bases, with 14 bases lying between them. This CDR3 is 12 amino acids long. Here the CDR3 reads CASTPTGGGYTF. Written as DNA, the CDR3 is TGTGCCAGCACCCCGACGGGGGGCGGCTACACCTTC.

The chain uses TRBV10-1 and TRBJ1-1, with a possible D match to TRBD1 (5 bases). Germline V lookup: CDR1 WNHNN, CDR2 SYGVQD (reference sequence). The CDR3 runs to 17 residues. V lost 3 bases and J 6 bases, leaving 23 bases between the germline ends. In DNA form, the CDR3 reads TGCGCCAGCAGTGAAACGGGAGGGGCCGGACGGAGACCTGAAGCTTTCTTT. Its translation: CASSETGGAGRRPEAFF.

The V gene is TRBV30, the J gene TRBJ1-4; 7 bases align to TRBD1. The germline gives CDR1 GTSNPN, CDR2 SVGIG (reference sequence). The CDR3 consists of 14 residues. J gave up 8 bases and V 2 bases, and 8 bases lay outside the gene matches. Here the CDR3 reads CAWSQTGSKEKLFF. The CDR3 bases are TGTGCCTGGAGTCAGACAGGGTCAAAAGAAAAACTGTTTTTT. Full variable domain (rest looked up from reference TRBV30 and TRBJ1-4): SQTIHQWPATLVQPVGSPLSLECTVEGTSNPNLYWYRQAAGRGLQLLFYSVGIGQISSEVPQNLSASRPQDRQFILSSKKLLLSDSGFYLCAWSQTGSKEKLFFGSGTQLSVL.

V is TRBV5-1 and J is TRBJ2-7, with D possibly being TRBD1 (8 bases). Deletions cut 0 bases from V and 5 bases from J, with 15 bases between. In germline, CDR1 is SGHRS, CDR2 YFSETQ. This CDR3 has 15 residues. The CDR3, as DNA: TGCGCCAGCAGCTTGGGTGGACAGGGAGGGGACGAGCAGTACTTC. Translating gives CASSLGGQGGDEQYF.

The V and J genes are TRBV5-1 and TRBJ2-2, with D maybe TRBD1 (6 bases). CDR3 length: 14 residues. Germline V gives CDR1 SGHRS, CDR2 YFSETQ. Trimming took 4 bases from V and 1 from J, leaving 8 bases between them. The CDR3 nucleotides read TGCGCCAGCAGCACGGGACAGAACACCGGGGAGCTGTTTTTT. This encodes CASSTGQNTGELFF.

This clone appeared a few times. The gene calls are TRBV5-6 and TRBJ2-7, with 7 bases lining up with TRBD2. Losses at the gene ends were 4 bases for V and 6 bases for J; bases not matched to a gene: 10. Per germline, CDR1 SGHDT and CDR2 YYEEEE. The CDR3 has 14 amino acids. Written as DNA, the CDR3 is TGTGCCAGCAGCCATGGGAGGGGCAGGCCCGAGCAGTACTTC. This encodes CASSHGRGRPEQYF. The variable domain in full, with the rest retrieved from reference TRBV5-6 and TRBJ2-7, is DAGVTQSPTHLIKTRGQQVTLRCSPKSGHDTVSWYQQALGQGPQFIFQYYEEEERQRGNFPDRFSGHQFPNYSSELNVNALLLGDSALYLCASSHGRGRPEQYFGPGTRLTVT.

The genes are TRBV6-1 and TRBJ1-5; the match to TRBD1 covers 8 bases. Per germline, CDR1 MNHNS and CDR2 SASEGT. V lost 4 bases to trimming and J lost 2 bases; unmatched junction nucleotides: 4. CDR3 size: 15 residues. The CDR3 loop reads CASSARDRRNQPQHF. Written as DNA, the CDR3 is TGTGCCAGCAGTGCCCGGGACAGGCGCAATCAGCCCCAGCATTTT.

The chain carries TRBV10-1 and TRBJ2-5, with a possible D match to TRBD2 (5 bases). With the DNA end fitting TRBJ2-7 better, the J assignment may be wrong. Per germline, CDR1 WNHNN and CDR2 SYGVQD (reference sequence). There are 14 residues in the CDR3. The CDR3 protein is CASSESPGNYEQYF. The CDR3 nucleotides are TGCGCCAGCAGTGAGTCTCCGGGGAACTACGAGCAGTACTTC.

The rearrangement joins TRBV19 to TRBJ2-2; D is possibly TRBD2 (6 bases). The germline gives CDR1 LNHDA, CDR2 SQIVND (reference sequence). CDR3 length equals 15 residues. Trimming took off 5 bases at V and 6 bases at J, with 16 bases between the two ends. This CDR3 is CASSGQRVAAGELFF. CDR3 in DNA: TGTGCCAGTAGTGGCCAGCGGGTAGCCGCCGGGGAGCTGTTTTTT.

DNA for the CDR3: TGTGCCAGCAGTCAAGGTGTATTCGACCAGGGGGAGACCCAGTACTTC. Residues: CASSQGVFDQGETQYF. The chain has TRBV6-1 and TRBJ2-5; tentatively, D is TRBD1 (6 bases). Germline V gene data show CDR1 as MNHNS and CDR2 as SASEGT. With 5 bases removed from V and 5 bases from J, the gap between germline ends came to 21 bases. CDR3 length: 16 residues.